These T cell receptor beta chains were read from a single sample in a study of technical replicates of blood from a few donors. The table came from immunoSEQ multiplex PCR; TCRdb's copy has only in-frame clones and leaves some out. The repertoire holds 65,000 to 80,000 clones, with 85% to 95% as singletons. Input material: T cells isolated from PBMCs. All receptors derive from a human donor in good health. Each CDR3 is given with its conserved first and last residue. D genes are given only for firm matches. For some rows the clone size is stated as once, few or many, or as a class when expanded; others skip it.

V gene	D gene	J gene	clone size	CDR3 protein	CDR3 DNA
TRBV19	TRBD2	TRBJ2-7	NA	CASSPTSGGLYEQYF	TGTGCCAGTAGTCCGACTAGCGGGGGGCTCTACGAGCAGTACTTC
TRBV10-3	TRBD1	TRBJ1-1	NA	CAIRAGTGGTEAFF	TGTGCCATCAGAGCCGGGACAGGGGGAACTGAAGCTTTCTTT
TRBV19	NA	TRBJ1-5	NA	CASYKIGSYQPQHF	TGTGCCAGTTATAAGATTGGGAGTTATCAGCCCCAGCATTTT
TRBV19	TRBD2	TRBJ2-2	NA	CASSIVREVSGELFF	TGTGCCAGTAGTATAGTGCGGGAGGTCTCCGGGGAGCTGTTTTTT
TRBV5-4	NA	TRBJ1-1	NA	CASSYDRTNTEAFF	TGTGCCAGCAGTTACGACAGGACCAACACTGAAGCTTTCTTT
TRBV11-3	TRBD2	TRBJ2-1	NA	CASSQELAGYNEQFF	TGTGCCAGCAGCCAGGAGCTAGCGGGTTACAATGAGCAGTTCTTC
TRBV19	TRBD2	TRBJ2-1	once	CASTIGLAGPYNEQFF	TGTGCCAGTACGATCGGCCTAGCGGGACCGTATAATGAGCAGTTCTTC
TRBV7-3	NA	TRBJ2-3	once	CASSNSGLKRTDTQYF	TGTGCCAGCAGCAATTCAGGTCTGAAGCGCACAGATACGCAGTATTTT
TRBV29-1	TRBD2	TRBJ2-1	NA	CSAGTSGSQRNEQFF	TGCAGCGCTGGGACTAGCGGGAGTCAGAGGAATGAGCAGTTCTTC
TRBV28	NA	TRBJ2-6	once	CASSAALLSGANVLTF	TGTGCCAGCAGTGCCGCCCTACTGTCTGGGGCCAACGTCCTGACTTTC
TRBV5-4	NA	TRBJ2-5	NA	CASSLSETQYF	TGTGCCAGCAGCTTGTCGGAGACCCAGTACTTC
TRBV5-4	NA	TRBJ2-5	NA	CASSFRLWETQYF	TGTGCCAGCAGCTTCAGGTTATGGGAGACCCAGTACTTC
TRBV21-1	NA	TRBJ2-7	NA	CASSKEQDSKYYEQYF	TGTGCCAGCAGCAAAGAACAGGACAGTAAATATTACGAGCAGTACTTC
TRBV14	NA	TRBJ2-7	NA	CASSRVSGYSYEQYF	TGTGCCAGCAGCCGCGTTAGCGGATACTCCTACGAGCAGTACTTC
TRBV4-2	TRBD2	TRBJ2-2	NA	CASSQLTSGRLNTGELFF	TGTGCCAGCAGCCAACTAACTAGCGGGAGGCTGAACACCGGGGAGCTGTTTTTT
TRBV19	TRBD2	TRBJ2-7	NA	CASSLTSGRNHEQYF	TGTGCCAGTAGCCTAACTAGCGGGAGGAATCACGAGCAGTACTTC
TRBV5-1	TRBD2	TRBJ2-5	NA	CASSPGAGVGETQYF	TGCGCCAGCAGCCCCGGAGCGGGAGTTGGTGAGACCCAGTACTTC
TRBV5-5	NA	TRBJ2-7	NA	CASSLQGPYEQYF	TGTGCCAGCAGCCTACAGGGCCCCTACGAGCAGTACTTC
TRBV28	NA	TRBJ2-7	NA	CASSLRGLSYEQYF	TGTGCCAGCAGTTTAAGGGGACTCAGCTACGAGCAGTACTTC
TRBV4-1	NA	TRBJ2-5	NA	CASSQPGQGGETQYF	TGCGCCAGCAGCCAACCCGGACAGGGAGGGGAGACCCAGTACTTC
TRBV18	TRBD1	TRBJ1-1	NA	CASSPPGLRTGKNTEAFF	TGTGCCAGCTCACCACCGGGATTAAGGACAGGAAAGAACACTGAAGCTTTCTTT
TRBV6-6	NA	TRBJ2-1	NA	CASSPGGSNEQFF	TGTGCCAGCAGTCCCGGAGGTTCCAATGAGCAGTTCTTC
TRBV11-2	TRBD2	TRBJ2-7	once	CASSLTSGIYEQYF	TGTGCCAGCAGCTTGACTAGCGGGATTTACGAGCAGTACTTC
TRBV5-1	TRBD2	TRBJ2-5	NA	CASQGALAGVGETQYF	TGCGCCAGCCAAGGAGCGTTAGCGGGAGTAGGGGAGACCCAGTACTTC
TRBV28	TRBD2	TRBJ2-1	NA	CASSPGPSSRLAGGNNNEQFF	TGTGCCAGCAGTCCAGGGCCGAGTTCCCGTCTAGCGGGAGGGAATAACAATGAGCAGTTCTTC
TRBV2	TRBD1	TRBJ2-1	once	CASLSGTGGFF	TGTGCCAGCCTGAGTGGGACAGGGGGATTCTTC
TRBV11-3	TRBD2	TRBJ2-3	NA	CASSLTIAGGPSTDTQYF	TGTGCCAGCAGCTTAACCATAGCGGGAGGGCCCAGCACAGATACGCAGTATTTT
TRBV15	NA	TRBJ1-1	NA	CATSNGGAVRNTEAFF	TGTGCCACCAGCAACGGCGGGGCGGTGAGGAACACTGAAGCTTTCTTT
TRBV15	TRBD1	TRBJ2-7	NA	CATSLNRGYEQYF	TGTGCCACCAGCCTAAACAGGGGTTACGAGCAGTACTTC
TRBV30	NA	TRBJ1-2	NA	CAWRPKIPNYGYTF	TGTGCCTGGAGGCCTAAAATACCTAACTATGGCTACACCTTC
TRBV6-1	NA	TRBJ2-2	NA	CASSEFLLESHSLWSANTGELFF	TGTGCCAGCAGTGAATTTCTCCTGGAAAGTCATTCGCTATGGAGCGCGAACACCGGGGAGCTGTTTTTT
TRBV12-5	TRBD1	TRBJ2-2	NA	CASGLVRQGAGTGELFF	TGTGCTAGTGGTTTGGTAAGGCAGGGGGCTGGCACCGGGGAGCTGTTTTTT
TRBV13	TRBD1	TRBJ2-7	NA	CASSLKGAGTGAGEQYF	TGTGCCAGCAGCTTGAAGGGAGCTGGGACAGGGGCAGGCGAGCAGTACTTC
TRBV5-6	NA	TRBJ1-3	NA	CASSYQTGIGNTIYF	TGTGCCAGCAGCTACCAAACAGGGATTGGAAACACCATATATTTT
TRBV29-1	TRBD1	TRBJ2-7	NA	CSVVAGTGVNYEQYF	TGCAGCGTTGTCGCCGGGACAGGGGTAAACTACGAGCAGTACTTC
TRBV5-7	TRBD1	TRBJ1-5	NA	CASRFRDRDQPQHF	TGTGCCAGCAGATTCCGGGACAGGGATCAGCCCCAGCATTTT
TRBV11-2	NA	TRBJ2-7	NA	CASSLHSPRQANYEQYF	TGTGCCAGCAGCCTCCATAGCCCCCGACAGGCGAACTACGAGCAGTACTTC
TRBV2	NA	TRBJ2-7	NA	CASSEVVDEQYF	TGTGCCAGCAGTGAAGTAGTGGACGAGCAGTACTTC
TRBV18	NA	TRBJ2-7	NA	CASSSWEDSYEQYF	TGTGCCAGCTCCAGTTGGGAGGACTCCTACGAGCAGTACTTC
TRBV28	NA	TRBJ1-2	NA	CASSFQGSYGYTF	TGTGCCAGCAGTTTTCAGGGAAGCTATGGCTACACCTTC
TRBV5-1	NA	TRBJ2-1	NA	CASSPGGRDGREQFF	TGCGCCAGCAGTCCCGGGGGACGGGATGGGCGCGAGCAGTTCTTC
TRBV6-5	NA	TRBJ1-1	NA	CASSSQGYTEAFF	TGTGCCAGCAGTAGCCAGGGGTACACTGAAGCTTTCTTT
TRBV27	TRBD1	TRBJ1-4	NA	CASSGRNRDSYEKLFF	TGTGCCAGCAGTGGTAGAAACCGGGACAGTTATGAAAAACTGTTTTTT
TRBV28	TRBD1	TRBJ1-5	NA	CASSLGTVNQPQHF	TGTGCCAGCAGTCTAGGGACAGTCAATCAGCCCCAGCATTTT
TRBV10-3	NA	TRBJ1-5	NA	CAISEGREGNQPQHF	TGTGCCATCAGTGAGGGAAGGGAGGGCAATCAGCCCCAGCATTTT
TRBV9	NA	TRBJ2-2	NA	CASSGSGRQPGELFF	TGTGCCAGCAGCGGATCAGGGAGGCAGCCCGGGGAGCTGTTTTTT
TRBV5-4	TRBD1	TRBJ1-2	NA	CATEDRENGYTF	TGTGCCACAGAGGACAGGGAAAATGGCTACACCTTC
TRBV6-1	NA	TRBJ1-5	NA	CASKDGDQPQHF	TGTGCCAGCAAGGACGGGGATCAGCCCCAGCATTTT
TRBV27	NA	TRBJ1-2	once	CASSLGGHGYTF	TGTGCCAGCAGTTTGGGAGGGCACGGCTACACCTTC